The source of this TCR beta chain is a study of shared clonotypes between healthy human individuals. The protocol was immunoSEQ multiplex PCR, while the TCRdb copy is restricted to in-frame clones and leaves out a portion. The profile shows about 340,000 clones, over 70% of them singletons. With 2 bases clipped from V and 4 bases from J, the junction kept 10 bases outside the gene matches. Germline CDR1 is SNHLY and CDR2 is FYNNEI. The CDR3 contains 17 residues. Sequencing was performed on memory CD4+ T cells sorted from blood. The subset denotes: CD45RA-negative fraction. This chain uses TRBV2 with TRBJ2-5; 10 bases fit TRBD2. The clonotype was recovered from a man younger than 45 in good health. The DNA of the CDR3 is TGTGCCAGCAGTGAACCCCTGGGGACTAGCGAGGCAGAGACCCAGTACTTC. This codes for CASSEPLGTSEAETQYF.